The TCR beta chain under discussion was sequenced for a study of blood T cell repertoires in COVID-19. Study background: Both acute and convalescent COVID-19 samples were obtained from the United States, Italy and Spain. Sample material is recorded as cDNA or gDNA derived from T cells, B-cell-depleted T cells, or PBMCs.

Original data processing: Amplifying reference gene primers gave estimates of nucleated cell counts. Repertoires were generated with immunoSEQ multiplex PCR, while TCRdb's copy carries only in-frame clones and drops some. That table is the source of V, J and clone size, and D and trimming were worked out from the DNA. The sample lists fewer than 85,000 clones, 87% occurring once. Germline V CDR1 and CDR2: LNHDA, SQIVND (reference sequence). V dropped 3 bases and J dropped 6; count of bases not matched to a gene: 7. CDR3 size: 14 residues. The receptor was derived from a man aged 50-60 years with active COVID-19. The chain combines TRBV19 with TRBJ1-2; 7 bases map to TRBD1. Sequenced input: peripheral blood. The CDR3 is CASSIPGTDHGYTF. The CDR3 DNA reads TGTGCCAGTAGTATCCCCGGGACAGATCATGGCTACACCTTC.